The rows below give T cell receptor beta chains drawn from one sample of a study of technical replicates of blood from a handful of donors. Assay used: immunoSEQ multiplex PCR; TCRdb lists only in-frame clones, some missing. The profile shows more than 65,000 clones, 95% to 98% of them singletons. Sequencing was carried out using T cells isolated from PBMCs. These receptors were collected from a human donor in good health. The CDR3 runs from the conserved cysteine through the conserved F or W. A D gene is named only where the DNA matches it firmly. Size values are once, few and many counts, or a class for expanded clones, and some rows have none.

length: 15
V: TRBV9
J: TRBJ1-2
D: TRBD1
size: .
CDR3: CASSVAGTGWFGYTF
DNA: TGTGCCAGCAGCGTAGCCGGGACAGGGTGGTTTGGCTACACCTTC

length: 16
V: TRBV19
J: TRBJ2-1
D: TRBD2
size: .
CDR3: CASSIPGTSAADEQFF
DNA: TGTGCCAGTAGTATTCCCGGGACTAGCGCGGCCGATGAGCAGTTCTTC

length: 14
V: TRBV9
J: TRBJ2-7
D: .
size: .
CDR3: CASSVDGSSYEQYF
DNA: TGTGCCAGCAGCGTAGATGGCAGCTCCTACGAGCAGTACTTC

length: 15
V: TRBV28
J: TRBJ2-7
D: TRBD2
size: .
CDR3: CASSGSGSSKYEQYF
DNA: TGTGCCAGCAGTGGCAGCGGGAGTTCGAAGTACGAGCAGTACTTC

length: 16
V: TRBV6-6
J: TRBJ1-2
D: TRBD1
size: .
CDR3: CASSYLTGPAWEGYTF
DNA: TGTGCCAGCAGTTACCTGACAGGGCCCGCTTGGGAGGGCTACACCTTC

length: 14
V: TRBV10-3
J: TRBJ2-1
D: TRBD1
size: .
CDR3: CAISGGTGDYEQFF
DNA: TGTGCCATCAGTGGCGGGACAGGGGATTATGAGCAGTTCTTC

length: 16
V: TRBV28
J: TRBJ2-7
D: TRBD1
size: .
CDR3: CASSLIEGTGVYEQYF
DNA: TGTGCCAGCAGTCTCATTGAGGGGACAGGGGTCTACGAGCAGTACTTC

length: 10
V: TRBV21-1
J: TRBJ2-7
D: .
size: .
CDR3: CATPTRKQYF
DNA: TGTGCCACTCCAACAAGAAAGCAGTACTTC

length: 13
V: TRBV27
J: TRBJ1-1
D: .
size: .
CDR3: CASSFGQSTEAFF
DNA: TGTGCCAGCAGTTTTGGCCAATCCACTGAAGCTTTCTTT

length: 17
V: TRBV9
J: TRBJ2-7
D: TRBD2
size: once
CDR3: CASSVGGGLGVHYEQYF
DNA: TGTGCCAGCAGCGTTGGGGGGGGACTTGGCGTCCACTACGAGCAGTACTTC